This TCR beta chain was observed in a study of CD8+ T cells in alopecia areata. The CDR3 is 15 residues long. Germline CDR1 MNHNY, CDR2 SVGAGI (reference sequence). V dropped 6 bases and J dropped 6; count of bases not matched to a gene: 10. Extracted RNA was reverse transcribed, and the resulting cDNA served as sequencing template. Sequenced by immunoSEQ multiplex PCR; TCRdb stores in-frame clones only, minus some. The table records hundreds of thousands of clones, around three fifths of them present only once. The receptor's source is a human donor with alopecia areata. This sample comprised CD4+ T cells sorted from blood, obtained at week 0. This chain uses TRBV6-6 with TRBJ2-2; 7 bases are a match to TRBD2. The CDR3 is CASSPGWGGSGELFF. The DNA for the CDR3 is TGTGCCAGCAGCCCCGGCTGGGGGGGTTCCGGGGAGCTGTTTTTT.